A single sample is the source of the 19 T cell receptor beta chains below, sequenced in a study of a mutant IDH1 vaccine in newly diagnosed glioma (dated by TCRdb to 2020 to 2022). Libraries came from the immunoSEQ multiplex PCR assay. In its TCRdb copy, this immuneACCESS table keeps in-frame sequences only and misses some clones. Where compared with another copy, unresolved V genes explain less than half of these, and the others have no known cause. Present in this sample are some 36,000 clones, 81% of which were seen just once. About 12% of the sample lies in the top ten. These TCRs are of unknown antigen specificity. According to the study, the label for this sample's time point signals: week 5, during vaccination. A 20-mer mutant IDH1 peptide at 300 micrograms in Montanide made up each vaccine dose, which was injected subcutaneously together with topical imiquimod. The starting material was PBMCs, obtained from a glioma patient whose treatment included an IDH1 peptide vaccine. The source is a man in his fifties with glioma.

This chain joins TRBV5-6 and TRBJ1-2; 9 bases agree with TRBD1. The CDR3 is made up of 13 amino acids. V was pared by 4 bases and J by 12 bases, with 10 bases of the junction left unmatched. Per germline, CDR1 SGHDT and CDR2 YYEEEE. The CDR3 spells CASSQRGGQGHTF. CDR3 nucleotides: TGTGCCAGCAGCCAGAGGGGGGGACAGGGCCACACCTTC.

The V and J genes are TRBV7-2 and TRBJ2-7; unclear D gene. V lost 5 bases, J lost 2 bases, and 7 bases lay in between. Germline CDR1 reads SGHTA; CDR2 reads FQGNSA. This CDR3 is 12 amino acids long. Written as DNA, the CDR3 is TGTGCCAGCAGCACGGCGACCTACGAGCAGTACTTC. Its protein product is CASSTATYEQYF.

CDR3 loop: CARWEGSNTEAFF. Written as DNA, the CDR3 is TGCGCCAGGTGGGAGGGGTCGAACACTGAAGCTTTCTTT. The chain carries TRBV5-1 and TRBJ1-1; D may be TRBD1 (5 bases). Trimming pared 8 bases from V and 1 base from J, leaving 12 bases between. Germline lookup yields CDR1 SGHRS and CDR2 YFSETQ. The CDR3 sequence is 13 residues long.

CDR3 residues: CASSIQGNNYGYTF. In DNA form, the CDR3 reads TGTGCCAGCAGTATACAGGGTAATAACTATGGCTACACCTTC. This chain connects TRBV5-6 to TRBJ1-2; a weak D match, TRBD1 (6 bases). The CDR3 is made up of 14 amino acids. Trimming left V 5 bases short and J 1 base short, with 12 bases between. The V gene's germline CDR1 is SGHDT and CDR2 YYEEEE.

This clone has only a few counts. The V call is TRBV5-6, the J call TRBJ1-1, with 7 nucleotides matching TRBD1. Germline V gene data show CDR1 as SGHDT and CDR2 as YYEEEE. This CDR3 is 14 amino acids long. Trimming cost V 3 bases and J 9 bases; bases outside gene matches: 11. CDR3 nucleotides: TGTGCCAGCAGCTGGAATCAGGGGGTACAACAAGCTTTCTTT. Translation gives CASSWNQGVQQAFF.

The genes are TRBV9 and TRBJ1-4; D is perhaps TRBD1 (6 bases). Germline values: CDR1 SGDLS, CDR2 YYNGEE. V lost 4 bases and J 7 bases, leaving 14 bases between the germline ends. The CDR3 has 14 amino acids. The CDR3 region has the DNA TGTGCCAGCAGCCCGGACAGCAACAGTGAAAAACTGTTTTTT. As protein: CASSPDSNSEKLFF.

The rearrangement links TRBV29-1 to TRBJ2-7; a weak D match, TRBD2 (5 bases). Germline V gene sequence: CDR1 SQVTM, CDR2 ANQGSEA. V gave up 7 bases and J gave up 1 base, with 11 bases separating them. The CDR3 totals 12 residues. In DNA, the CDR3 is TGCAGCGCACTAGACGAGTCCTACGAGCAGTACTTC. It translates to CSALDESYEQYF.

The rearrangement uses TRBV11-1 and TRBJ2-7; unclear D gene. Germline CDR1 SGHAT, CDR2 FQDESV (reference sequence). Trimming stripped 5 bases from V and 3 bases from J, with 14 bases between. This CDR3 is built from 14 residues. Here the CDR3 DNA reads TGTGCCAGCAGCCCAACGGGTGGAGACTACGAGCAGTACTTC. It specifies CASSPTGGDYEQYF. Full variable domain (outside the CDR3, taken from reference TRBV11-1 and TRBJ2-7): EAEVAQSPRYKITEKSQAVAFWCDPISGHATLYWYRQILGQGPELLVQFQDESVVDDSQLPKDRFSAERLKGVDSTLKIQPAELGDSAMYLCASSPTGGDYEQYFGPGTRLTVT.

This chain joins TRBV7-2 and TRBJ2-7, with D perhaps TRBD1 (5 bases). This CDR3 region has 12 residues. Per the germline V gene, CDR1 is SGHTA and CDR2 is FQGNSA. The V end lost 5 bases, the J end lost 6 bases, and 11 bases lay between the germline ends. This chain's CDR3 is CASSAQGVEQYF. CDR3 sequence (DNA): TGTGCCAGCAGCGCCCAGGGCGTCGAGCAGTACTTC.

This chain joins TRBV5-1 and TRBJ1-5, with D uncertain. The CDR3 runs to 13 residues. CDR1 and CDR2 (germline): SGHRS, YFSETQ. Trimming pared 2 bases from V and 4 bases from J, leaving 7 bases between. CDR3 nucleotides: TGCGCCAGCAGCTTAAACAGTAATCAGCCCCAGCATTTT. It is translated as CASSLNSNQPQHF.

The gene calls are TRBV5-1 and TRBJ2-7; D not resolved. Germline V gene lookup returns CDR1 SGHRS and CDR2 YFSETQ. Between the trimmed V and J ends, which lost 5 bases and 5 bases, there was a span of 11 bases. The length of the CDR3 is 12 residues. CDR3: CASSFDYDEQYF. In DNA form, the CDR3 reads TGCGCCAGCAGTTTCGATTACGACGAGCAGTACTTC.

The V and J genes are TRBV7-9 and TRBJ2-1, with 9 bases fitting TRBD1. V trimming: 5 bases; J trimming: 7 bases; junction bases outside the gene matches: 9. Germline V lookup: CDR1 SEHNR, CDR2 FQNEAQ (reference sequence). CDR3 size: 15 residues. CDR3 coding DNA: TGTGCCAGCAGCGAAGGGACAGGGCTCAGGAATGAGCAGTTCTTC. Translation gives CASSEGTGLRNEQFF.

Concerning this clone: This CDR3 is also generated by other DNA sequences in the sample. The chain couples TRBV5-1 to TRBJ2-7; TRBD1 agrees at 7 bases. Looked up from germline, CDR1 is SGHRS and CDR2 is YFSETQ. J lost 2 bases, V lost 1 base, and 0 bases had no gene match. The CDR3 is made up of 13 amino acids. The CDR3 coding sequence is TGCGCCAGCAGCTTGCAGGGGGCCTACGAGCAGTACTTC. This encodes CASSLQGAYEQYF.

The chain is built from TRBV5-4 and TRBJ1-2; D call uncertain. The CDR3 has 13 residues. Trimming pared 4 bases from V and 2 bases from J, leaving 9 bases between. CDR1 is SGHNT, CDR2 YYREEE, per germline (reference sequence). The CDR3 protein is CASSQDGNYGYTF. The CDR3 DNA is TGTGCCAGCAGCCAGGACGGGAACTATGGCTACACCTTC.

The chain links TRBV2 to TRBJ2-3; the D is unclear. V lost 3 bases and J lost 1, with 11 bases in between. The germline V gene has CDR1 SNHLY and CDR2 FYNNEI. The length of the CDR3 is 15 residues. This CDR3 reads CASSDRGVGTDTQYF. Written as DNA, the CDR3 is TGTGCCAGCAGTGATCGTGGGGTAGGCACAGATACGCAGTATTTT.

Only a few counts were recorded for this clone. The chain links TRBV5-1 to TRBJ1-6, with TRBD1 matching 10 bases. After removal of 0 bases from V and 9 bases from J, the junction contained 3 bases not matched to a gene. The CDR3 sequence is 15 residues long. The V gene's germline CDR1 is SGHRS and CDR2 YFSETQ. The CDR3 is CASSLAGQGRSPLHF. CDR3 DNA sequence: TGCGCCAGCAGCTTGGCGGGACAGGGGCGTTCACCCCTCCACTTT.

This chain uses TRBV5-1 with TRBJ2-4, with D maybe TRBD1 (6 bases). The ends were cut back, 5 bases at V and 3 bases at J, with 6 bases in the middle. In germline, CDR1 is SGHRS, CDR2 YFSETQ. The CDR3 length is 12 residues. In nucleotides, the CDR3 is TGCGCCAGCAGAGGGGGCAAAAACATTCAGTACTTC. Translating gives CASRGGKNIQYF.

The J gene is TRBJ2-7, the V gene TRBV7-2, with D perhaps matching TRBD1 (5 bases). V lost 1 base to trimming and J lost 5 bases, with 6 bases between them. The CDR3 is made up of 12 amino acids. Germline values: CDR1 SGHTA, CDR2 FQGNSA. CDR3 residues: CASSLGGHEQYF. The CDR3 DNA is TGTGCCAGCAGCTTAGGGGGCCACGAGCAGTACTTC.

This clone showed up just once. The chain joins TRBV19 to TRBJ2-5, with no clear D. Germline CDR1 and CDR2: LNHDA and SQIVND (reference sequence). The CDR3 covers 10 residues. The V end lost 0 bases, the J end lost 7 bases, and 0 bases lay between the germline ends. The CDR3 sequence: CASSIETQYF. Written as DNA, the CDR3 is TGTGCCAGTAGTATAGAGACCCAGTACTTC.